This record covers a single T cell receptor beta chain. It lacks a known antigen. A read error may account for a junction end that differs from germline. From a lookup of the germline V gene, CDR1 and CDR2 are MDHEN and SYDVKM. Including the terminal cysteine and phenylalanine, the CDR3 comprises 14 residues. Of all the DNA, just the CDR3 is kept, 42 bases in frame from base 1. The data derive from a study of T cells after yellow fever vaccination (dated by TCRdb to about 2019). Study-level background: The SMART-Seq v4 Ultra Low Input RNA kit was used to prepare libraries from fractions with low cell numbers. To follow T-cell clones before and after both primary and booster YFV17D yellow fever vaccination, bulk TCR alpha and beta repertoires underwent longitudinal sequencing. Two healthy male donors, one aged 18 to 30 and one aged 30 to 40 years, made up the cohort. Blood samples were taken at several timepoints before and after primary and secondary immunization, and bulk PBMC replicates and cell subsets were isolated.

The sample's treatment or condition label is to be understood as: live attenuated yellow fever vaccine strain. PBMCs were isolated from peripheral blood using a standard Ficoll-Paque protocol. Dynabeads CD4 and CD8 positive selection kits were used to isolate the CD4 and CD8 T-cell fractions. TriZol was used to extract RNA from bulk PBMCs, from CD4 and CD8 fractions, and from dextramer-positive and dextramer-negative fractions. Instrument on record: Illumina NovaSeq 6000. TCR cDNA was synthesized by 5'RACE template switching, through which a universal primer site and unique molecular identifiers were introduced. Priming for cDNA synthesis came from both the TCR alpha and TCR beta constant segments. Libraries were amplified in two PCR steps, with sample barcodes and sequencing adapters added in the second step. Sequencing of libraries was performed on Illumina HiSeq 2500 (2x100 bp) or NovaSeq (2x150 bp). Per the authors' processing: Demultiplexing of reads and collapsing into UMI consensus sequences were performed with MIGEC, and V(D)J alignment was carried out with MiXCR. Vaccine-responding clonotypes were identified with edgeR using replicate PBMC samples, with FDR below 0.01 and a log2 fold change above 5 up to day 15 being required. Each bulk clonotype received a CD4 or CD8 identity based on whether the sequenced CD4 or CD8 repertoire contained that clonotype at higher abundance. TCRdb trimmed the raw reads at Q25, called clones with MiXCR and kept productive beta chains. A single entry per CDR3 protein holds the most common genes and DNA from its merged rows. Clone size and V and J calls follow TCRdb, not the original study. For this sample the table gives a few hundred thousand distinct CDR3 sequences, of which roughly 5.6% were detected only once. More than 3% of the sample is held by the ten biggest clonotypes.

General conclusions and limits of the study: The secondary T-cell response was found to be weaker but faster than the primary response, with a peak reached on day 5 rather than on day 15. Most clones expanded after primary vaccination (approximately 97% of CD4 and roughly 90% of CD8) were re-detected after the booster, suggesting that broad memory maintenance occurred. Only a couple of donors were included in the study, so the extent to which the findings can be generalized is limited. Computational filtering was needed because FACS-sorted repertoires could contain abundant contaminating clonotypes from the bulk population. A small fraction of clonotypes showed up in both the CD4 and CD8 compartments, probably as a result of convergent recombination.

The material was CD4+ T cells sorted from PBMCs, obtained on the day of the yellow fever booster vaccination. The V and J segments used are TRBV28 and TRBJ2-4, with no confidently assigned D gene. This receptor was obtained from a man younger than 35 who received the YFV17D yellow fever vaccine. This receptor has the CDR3 CASSSRIAKYIQYF. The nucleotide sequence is TGTGCCAGCAGTTCGAGGATTGCCAAATACATTCAGTACTTC.